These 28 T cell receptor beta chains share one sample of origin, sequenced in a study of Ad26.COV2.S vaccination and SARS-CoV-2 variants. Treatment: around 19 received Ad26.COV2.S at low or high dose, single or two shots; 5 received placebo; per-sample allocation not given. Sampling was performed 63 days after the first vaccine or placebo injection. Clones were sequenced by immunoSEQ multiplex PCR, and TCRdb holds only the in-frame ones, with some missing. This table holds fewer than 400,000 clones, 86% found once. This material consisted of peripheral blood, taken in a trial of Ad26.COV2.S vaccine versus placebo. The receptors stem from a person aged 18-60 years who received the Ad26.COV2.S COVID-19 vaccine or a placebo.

Written as DNA, the CDR3 is TGTGCCAGTAGTACCTCCCCGGGACAGGGTGAGGGCTACACCTTC. The encoded protein is CASSTSPGQGEGYTF. The chain joins TRBV19 to TRBJ1-2; 9 positions agree with TRBD1. This CDR3 is 15 amino acids long. J gave up 8 bases and V 4 bases, and 11 bases lay outside the gene matches. Germline V lookup: CDR1 LNHDA, CDR2 SQIVND (reference sequence). Full variable domain (rest looked up from reference TRBV19 and TRBJ1-2): DGGITQSPKYLFRKEGQNVTLSCEQNLNHDAMYWYRQDPGQGLRLIYYSQIVNDFQKGDIAEGYSVSREKKESFPLTVTSAQKNPTAFYLCASSTSPGQGEGYTFGSGTRLTVV.

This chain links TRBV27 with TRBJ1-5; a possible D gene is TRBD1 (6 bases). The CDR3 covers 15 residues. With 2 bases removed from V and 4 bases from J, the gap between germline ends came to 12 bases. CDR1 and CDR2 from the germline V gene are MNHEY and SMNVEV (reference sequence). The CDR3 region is CASSLGGFGNQPQHF. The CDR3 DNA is TGTGCCAGCAGTTTAGGGGGCTTTGGAAATCAGCCCCAGCATTTT.

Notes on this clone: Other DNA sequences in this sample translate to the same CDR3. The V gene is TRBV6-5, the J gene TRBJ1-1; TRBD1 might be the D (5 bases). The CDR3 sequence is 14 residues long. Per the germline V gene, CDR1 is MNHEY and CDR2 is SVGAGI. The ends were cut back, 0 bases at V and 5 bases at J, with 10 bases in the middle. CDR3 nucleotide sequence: TGTGCCAGCAGTTACTCGGGTGGGGGTACTGAAGCTTTCTTT. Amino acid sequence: CASSYSGGGTEAFF.

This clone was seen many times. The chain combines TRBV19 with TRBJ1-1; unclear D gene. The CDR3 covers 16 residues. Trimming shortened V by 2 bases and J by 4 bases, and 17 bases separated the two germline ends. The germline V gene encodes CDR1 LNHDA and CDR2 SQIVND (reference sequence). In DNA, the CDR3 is TGTGCCAGTAGTATACAGTGGGAGGGATACCGCACTGAAGCTTTCTTT. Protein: CASSIQWEGYRTEAFF.

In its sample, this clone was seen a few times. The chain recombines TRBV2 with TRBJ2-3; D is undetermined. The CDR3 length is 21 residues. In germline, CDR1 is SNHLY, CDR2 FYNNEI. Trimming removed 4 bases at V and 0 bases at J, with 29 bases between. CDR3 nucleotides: TGTGCCAGCAGTGTAATTTCCAGTGGCCCTTTTTCTTACGCTAGCACAGATACGCAGTATTTT. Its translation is CASSVISSGPFSYASTDTQYF.

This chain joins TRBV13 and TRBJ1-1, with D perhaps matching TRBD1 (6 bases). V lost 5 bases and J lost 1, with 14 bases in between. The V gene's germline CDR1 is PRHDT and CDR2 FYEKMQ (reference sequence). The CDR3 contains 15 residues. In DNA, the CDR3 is TGTGCCAGCAGCCCTCAAATGGGACAGAACACTGAAGCTTTCTTT. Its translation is CASSPQMGQNTEAFF.

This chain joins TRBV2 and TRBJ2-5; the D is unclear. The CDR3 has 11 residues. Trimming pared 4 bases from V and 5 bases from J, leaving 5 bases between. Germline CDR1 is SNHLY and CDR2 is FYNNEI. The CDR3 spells CASSVAETQYF. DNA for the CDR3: TGTGCCAGCAGTGTCGCGGAGACCCAGTACTTC.

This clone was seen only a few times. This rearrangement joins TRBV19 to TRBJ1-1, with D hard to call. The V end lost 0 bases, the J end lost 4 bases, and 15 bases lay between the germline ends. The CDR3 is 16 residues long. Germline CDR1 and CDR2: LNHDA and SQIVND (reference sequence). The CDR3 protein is CASSIDDQTWGTEAFF. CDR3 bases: TGTGCCAGTAGTATAGACGACCAAACGTGGGGCACTGAAGCTTTCTTT. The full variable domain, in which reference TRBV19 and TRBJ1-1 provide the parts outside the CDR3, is DGGITQSPKYLFRKEGQNVTLSCEQNLNHDAMYWYRQDPGQGLRLIYYSQIVNDFQKGDIAEGYSVSREKKESFPLTVTSAQKNPTAFYLCASSIDDQTWGTEAFFGQGTRLTVV.

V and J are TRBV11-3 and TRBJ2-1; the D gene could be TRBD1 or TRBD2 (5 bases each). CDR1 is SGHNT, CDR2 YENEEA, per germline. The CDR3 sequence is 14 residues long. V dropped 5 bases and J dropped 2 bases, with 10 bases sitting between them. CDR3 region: CASSPGPTYNEQFF. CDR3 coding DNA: TGTGCCAGCAGCCCGGGACCTACCTACAATGAGCAGTTCTTC.

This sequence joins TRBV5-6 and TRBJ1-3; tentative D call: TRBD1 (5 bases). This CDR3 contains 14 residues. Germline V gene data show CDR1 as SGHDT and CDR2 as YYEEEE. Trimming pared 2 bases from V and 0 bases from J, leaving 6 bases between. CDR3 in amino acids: CASSLGASGNTIYF. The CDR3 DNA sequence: TGTGCCAGCAGCTTAGGGGCCTCTGGAAACACCATATATTTT. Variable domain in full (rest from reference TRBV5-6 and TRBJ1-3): DAGVTQSPTHLIKTRGQQVTLRCSPKSGHDTVSWYQQALGQGPQFIFQYYEEEERQRGNFPDRFSGHQFPNYSSELNVNALLLGDSALYLCASSLGASGNTIYFGEGSWLTVV.

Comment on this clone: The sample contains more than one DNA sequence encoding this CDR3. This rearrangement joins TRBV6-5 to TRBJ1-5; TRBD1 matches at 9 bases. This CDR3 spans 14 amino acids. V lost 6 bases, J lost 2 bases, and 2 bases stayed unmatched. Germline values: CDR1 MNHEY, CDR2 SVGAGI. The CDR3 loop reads CASRRTGGNQPQHF. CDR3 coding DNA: TGTGCCAGCAGGAGGACAGGGGGCAATCAGCCCCAGCATTTT.

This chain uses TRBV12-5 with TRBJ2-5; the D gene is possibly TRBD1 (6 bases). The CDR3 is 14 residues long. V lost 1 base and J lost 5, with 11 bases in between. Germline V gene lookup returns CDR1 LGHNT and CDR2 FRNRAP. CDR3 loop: CASGLGPGEETQYF. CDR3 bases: TGTGCTAGTGGTTTGGGCCCAGGGGAGGAGACCCAGTACTTC.

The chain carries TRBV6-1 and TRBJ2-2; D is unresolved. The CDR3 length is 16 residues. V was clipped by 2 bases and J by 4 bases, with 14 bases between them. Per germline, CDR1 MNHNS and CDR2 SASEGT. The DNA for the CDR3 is TGTGCCAGCAGTGAATCAATTGAAGAGATCACCGGGGAGCTGTTTTTT. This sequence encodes CASSESIEEITGELFF.

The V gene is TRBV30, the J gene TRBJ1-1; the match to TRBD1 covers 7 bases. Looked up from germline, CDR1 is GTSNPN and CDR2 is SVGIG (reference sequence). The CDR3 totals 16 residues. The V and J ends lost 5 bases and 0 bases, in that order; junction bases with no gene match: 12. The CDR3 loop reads CAWDRGRLRMNTEAFF. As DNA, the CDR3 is TGTGCCTGGGATAGGGGGCGTCTTAGGATGAACACTGAAGCTTTCTTT.

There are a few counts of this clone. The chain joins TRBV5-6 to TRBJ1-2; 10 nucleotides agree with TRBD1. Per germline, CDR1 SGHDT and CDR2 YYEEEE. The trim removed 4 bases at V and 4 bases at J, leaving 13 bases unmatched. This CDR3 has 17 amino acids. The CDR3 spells CASSPWEGTGATYGYTF. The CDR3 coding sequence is TGTGCCAGCAGCCCCTGGGAGGGGACAGGGGCCACCTATGGCTACACCTTC. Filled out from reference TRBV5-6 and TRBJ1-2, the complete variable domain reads DAGVTQSPTHLIKTRGQQVTLRCSPKSGHDTVSWYQQALGQGPQFIFQYYEEEERQRGNFPDRFSGHQFPNYSSELNVNALLLGDSALYLCASSPWEGTGATYGYTFGSGTRLTVV.

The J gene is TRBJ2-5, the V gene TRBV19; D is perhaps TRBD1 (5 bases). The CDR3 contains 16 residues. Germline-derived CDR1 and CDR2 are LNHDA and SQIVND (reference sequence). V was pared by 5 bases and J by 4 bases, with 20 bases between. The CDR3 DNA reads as TGTGCCAGTAGTTCCAGACGTGGATCAGGGCGAGAGACCCAGTACTTC. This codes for CASSSRRGSGRETQYF. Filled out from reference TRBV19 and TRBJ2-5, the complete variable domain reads DGGITQSPKYLFRKEGQNVTLSCEQNLNHDAMYWYRQDPGQGLRLIYYSQIVNDFQKGDIAEGYSVSREKKESFPLTVTSAQKNPTAFYLCASSSRRGSGRETQYFGPGTRLLVL.

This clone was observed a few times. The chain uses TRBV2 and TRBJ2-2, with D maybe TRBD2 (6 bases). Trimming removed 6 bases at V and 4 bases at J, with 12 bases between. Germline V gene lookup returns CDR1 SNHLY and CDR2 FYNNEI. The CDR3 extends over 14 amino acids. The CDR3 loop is CASRGGLLTGELFF. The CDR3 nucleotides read TGTGCCAGCAGGGGGGGACTGCTCACCGGGGAGCTGTTTTTT.

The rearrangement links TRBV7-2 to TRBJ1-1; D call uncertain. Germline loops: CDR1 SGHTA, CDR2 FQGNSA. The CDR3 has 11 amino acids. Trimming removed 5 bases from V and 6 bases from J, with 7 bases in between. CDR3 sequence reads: CASSPSAEAFF. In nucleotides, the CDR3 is TGTGCCAGCAGCCCCTCCGCTGAAGCTTTCTTT.

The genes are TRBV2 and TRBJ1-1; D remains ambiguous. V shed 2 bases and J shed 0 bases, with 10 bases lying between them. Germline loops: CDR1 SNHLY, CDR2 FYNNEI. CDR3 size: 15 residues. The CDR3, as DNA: TGTGCCAGCAGTGAACCCCGGCAGTTGAACACTGAAGCTTTCTTT. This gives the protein CASSEPRQLNTEAFF.

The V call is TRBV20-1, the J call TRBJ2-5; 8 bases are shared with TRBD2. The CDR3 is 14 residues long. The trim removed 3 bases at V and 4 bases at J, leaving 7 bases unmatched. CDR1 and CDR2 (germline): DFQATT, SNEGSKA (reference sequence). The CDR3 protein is CSASPGGGRETQYF. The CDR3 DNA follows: TGCAGTGCTAGTCCCGGGGGGGGCCGAGAGACCCAGTACTTC.

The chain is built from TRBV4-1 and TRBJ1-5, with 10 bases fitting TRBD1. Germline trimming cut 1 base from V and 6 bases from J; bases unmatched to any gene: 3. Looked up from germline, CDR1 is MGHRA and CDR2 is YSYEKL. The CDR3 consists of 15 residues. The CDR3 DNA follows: TGCGCCAGCAGCCAAGGACAGGGGGCTGGTCAGCCCCAGCATTTT. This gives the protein CASSQGQGAGQPQHF.

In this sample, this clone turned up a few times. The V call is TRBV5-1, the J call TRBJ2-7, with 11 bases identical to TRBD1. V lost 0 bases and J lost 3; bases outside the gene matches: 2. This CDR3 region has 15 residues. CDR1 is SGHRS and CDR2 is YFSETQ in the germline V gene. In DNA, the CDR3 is TGCGCCAGCAGCTTGGCCGGGACAGGGGGCTACGAGCAGTACTTC. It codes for CASSLAGTGGYEQYF. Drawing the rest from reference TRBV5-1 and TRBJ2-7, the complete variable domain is KAGVTQTPRYLIKTRGQQVTLSCSPISGHRSVSWYQQTPGQGLQFLFEYFSETQRNKGNFPGRFSGRQFSNSRSEMNVSTLELGDSALYLCASSLAGTGGYEQYFGPGTRLTVT.

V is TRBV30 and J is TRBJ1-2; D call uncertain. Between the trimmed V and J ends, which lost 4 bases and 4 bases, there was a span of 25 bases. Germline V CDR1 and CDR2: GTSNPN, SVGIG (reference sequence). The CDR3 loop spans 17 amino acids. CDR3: CAWNPRRALTVGYGYTF. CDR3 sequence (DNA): TGTGCCTGGAACCCCCGACGAGCCCTTACGGTTGGCTATGGCTACACCTTC.

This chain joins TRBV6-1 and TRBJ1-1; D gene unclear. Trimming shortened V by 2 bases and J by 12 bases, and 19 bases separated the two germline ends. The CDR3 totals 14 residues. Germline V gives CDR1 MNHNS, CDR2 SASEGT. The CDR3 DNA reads TGTGCCAGCAGTGAACGGTGGAAGGGAGAGGGAACTTTCTTT. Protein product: CASSERWKGEGTFF.

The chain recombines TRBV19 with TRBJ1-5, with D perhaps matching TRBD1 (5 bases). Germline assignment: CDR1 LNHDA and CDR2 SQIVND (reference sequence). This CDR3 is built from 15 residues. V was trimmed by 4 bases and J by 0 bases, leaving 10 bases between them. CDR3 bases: TGTGCCAGTAGTACCCAGGGAAATAGCAATCAGCCCCAGCATTTT. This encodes CASSTQGNSNQPQHF. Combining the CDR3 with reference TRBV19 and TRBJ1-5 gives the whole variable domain DGGITQSPKYLFRKEGQNVTLSCEQNLNHDAMYWYRQDPGQGLRLIYYSQIVNDFQKGDIAEGYSVSREKKESFPLTVTSAQKNPTAFYLCASSTQGNSNQPQHFGDGTRLSIL.

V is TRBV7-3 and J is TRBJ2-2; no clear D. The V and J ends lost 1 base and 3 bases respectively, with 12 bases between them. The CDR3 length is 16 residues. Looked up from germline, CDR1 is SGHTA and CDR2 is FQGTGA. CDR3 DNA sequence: TGTGCCAGCAGCTTAAAACGGAAGGACCACACCGGGGAGCTGTTTTTT. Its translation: CASSLKRKDHTGELFF. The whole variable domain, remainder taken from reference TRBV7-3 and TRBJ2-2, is GAGVSQTPSNKVTEKGKYVELRCDPISGHTALYWYRQSLGQGPEFLIYFQGTGAADDSGLPNDRFFAVRPEGSVSTLKIQRTERGDSAVYLCASSLKRKDHTGELFFGEGSRLTVL.

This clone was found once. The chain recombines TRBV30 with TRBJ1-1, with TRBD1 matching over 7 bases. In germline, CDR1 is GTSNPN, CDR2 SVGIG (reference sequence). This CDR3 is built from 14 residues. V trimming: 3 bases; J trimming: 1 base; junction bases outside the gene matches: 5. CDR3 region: CAWRLRDRNTEAFF. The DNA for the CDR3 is TGTGCCTGGAGACTCCGGGACAGGAACACTGAAGCTTTCTTT.

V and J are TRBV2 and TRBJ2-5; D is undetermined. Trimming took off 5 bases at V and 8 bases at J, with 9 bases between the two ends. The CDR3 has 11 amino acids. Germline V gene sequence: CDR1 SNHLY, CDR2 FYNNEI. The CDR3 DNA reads TGTGCCAGCAGTCCAGTGGTAACCCAGTACTTC. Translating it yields CASSPVVTQYF.